The 21 T cell receptor beta chains listed next were all sequenced from one sample in a study of regulatory T cells in long-lasting Graves disease. The time point is: newly diagnosed GD, antithyroid drugs for less than 3 months. Isolated PBMC RNA provided the starting material for the TCR library. To make TCR beta libraries, researchers used iRepertoire HTBI primers and Arm-PCR of CDR3 regions. Using its own MiXCR run on the multiplex PCR reads, TCRdb lists one record per CDR3 protein. The top ten hold 14% of the sample, which has around 250,000 distinct CDR3 sequences, 20% seen once. The sequencing used peripheral blood mononuclear cells (PBMCs), collected at new diagnosis, from a patient treated with antithyroid drugs. These receptors were obtained from a female donor with Graves disease.

Turning to this clonotype: This likely came from a read error, as a far larger clone is one base away. This chain uses TRBV6-2 or TRBV6-3 with TRBJ1-2; D might be TRBD1 (5 bases). This CDR3 is 14 amino acids long. Germline loops: CDR1 MNHEY, CDR2 SVGEGT. The V and J ends lost 4 bases and 4 bases respectively, with 13 bases between them. Here the CDR3 DNA reads TGTGCCAGCAGTTGCAGGGTGCAGGGCTATGGCTACACCTTC. It translates to CASSCRVQGYGYTF.

In this sample, this clonotype turned up a few times. The rearrangement joins TRBV24-1 to TRBJ2-3; TRBD2 is a possible D gene (5 bases). The germline V and J ends were trimmed by 1 base and 8 bases, with 9 bases remaining between them. From germline, CDR1 is KGHDR and CDR2 SFDVKD. The CDR3 spans 13 residues. The CDR3 DNA is TGTGCCACCAGTGATTTTGACTACCCTACGCAGTATTTT. Residues: CATSDFDYPTQYF.

In this sample, this clonotype turned up a few times. One base away lies a much larger clone, so this may be a sequencing read error. The DNA for the CDR3 is TGTGCCAGCAGCTTAGTCGGGCTCGAGCAGTACTTC. The encoded protein is CASSLVGLEQYF. The chain carries TRBV7-2 and TRBJ2-7, with no clear D. CDR1 and CDR2 from the germline V gene are SGHTA and FQGNSA. The CDR3 totals 12 residues. V dropped 1 base and J dropped 6 bases, with 7 bases sitting between them.

The table lists this clonotype with many counts. The CDR3 is CASNRVRAKEGNEQYF. The CDR3 region has the DNA TGCGCCAGCAACCGAGTCCGCGCTAAGGAGGGAAACGAGCAGTACTTC. The chain has TRBV4-3 and TRBJ2-7, with D possibly TRBD2 on 6 matching bases. With 7 bases removed from V and 5 bases from J, the gap between germline ends came to 24 bases. The CDR3 spans 16 residues. Germline CDR1 reads LGHNA; CDR2 reads YSLEER.

This clonotype was detected many times. V usage is TRBV7-2 and J usage is TRBJ2-5, with 13 bases matching TRBD2. The CDR3 totals 14 residues. V gave up 4 bases and J gave up 6 bases; unmatched junction bases: 2. Per germline, CDR1 SGHTA and CDR2 FQGNSA. The CDR3 reads CASSSGLAGQTQYF. The CDR3 DNA follows: TGTGCCAGCAGCTCGGGACTAGCGGGACAGACCCAGTACTTC.

This clonotype was found many times. V gene TRBV12-3 or TRBV12-4 combines with J gene TRBJ1-5; TRBD1 agrees at 7 bases. Unmatched junction bases numbered 8, after V lost 4 bases and J lost 5 bases. The CDR3 is 15 residues long. The CDR3 region has the DNA TGTGCCAGCAGTTCGACAGGGTATAACCATCAGCCCCAGCATTTT. This encodes CASSSTGYNHQPQHF.

This sequence joins TRBV9 and TRBJ2-1; TRBD2 aligns across 12 bases. The CDR3 has 16 residues. CDR1 and CDR2 (germline): SGDLS, YYNGEE. Trimming removed 0 bases from V and 9 bases from J; junction bases left unmatched: 7. The CDR3 DNA reads TGTGCCAGCAGCGTAGGATCTAGCGGGGGGGGGCGTGAGCAGTTCTTC. It codes for CASSVGSSGGGREQFF.

This clonotype was picked up many times. The chain links TRBV6-1 to TRBJ2-3; 8 nucleotides line up with TRBD2. Trimming at V came to 11 bases and at J to 0 bases, leaving 10 bases not matched to a gene. The CDR3 is 15 residues long. Germline-derived CDR1 and CDR2 are MNHNS and SASEGT. The CDR3 region has the DNA TGTGCCTCAGGGCGCCAGCGGGGGAGCACAGATACGCAGTATTTT. This encodes CASGRQRGSTDTQYF.

This clonotype was seen many times. The CDR3 loop reads CSAREPGRQNSPLHF. As DNA, the CDR3 is TGCAGTGCTAGAGAACCGGGACGGCAAAATTCACCCCTCCACTTT. J is TRBJ1-6 and V is TRBV20-1; TRBD1 is a possible D gene (5 bases). Germline CDR1 reads DFQATT; CDR2 reads SNEGSKA (reference sequence). Trimming cost V 0 bases and J 7 bases, with 13 bases left between them. The CDR3 totals 15 residues.

The chain carries TRBV4-3 and TRBJ2-7, with 8 bases that match TRBD1. CDR1 is LGHNA and CDR2 is YSLEER in the germline V gene. J was trimmed by 7 bases and V by 0 bases; bases with no gene match: 11. This CDR3 is built from 16 residues. CDR3 in amino acids: CASSQDLAGGSREQYF. CDR3 nucleotides: TGCGCCAGCAGCCAAGATTTGGCAGGGGGCTCGAGGGAGCAGTACTTC.

V gene TRBV7-2 combines with J gene TRBJ2-1; 7 bases fit TRBD2. V was clipped by 2 bases and J by 9 bases; unmatched bases: 7. CDR1 is SGHTA, CDR2 FQGNSA, per germline. CDR3 length: 14 residues. The CDR3 sequence is CASSLLGGESEQFF. CDR3 coding DNA: TGTGCCAGCAGCTTATTGGGGGGGGAAAGTGAGCAGTTCTTC.

This clonotype was counted ten times or more. Written as DNA, the CDR3 is TGTGCCAGCAGCTTTACAGGGGGCAATGAGCAGTTCTTC. As protein: CASSFTGGNEQFF. V is TRBV7-3 and J is TRBJ2-1, with 8 nucleotides matching TRBD1. The length of the CDR3 is 13 residues. Per germline, CDR1 SGHTA and CDR2 FQGTGA. V shed 3 bases and J 6 bases; nucleotides not matched to a gene: 1.

In its sample, this clonotype was seen many times. CDR3 residues: CASSPPGQMKGYEQYF. The CDR3 DNA sequence: TGTGCCAGCTCACCACCCGGACAGATGAAGGGATACGAGCAGTACTTC. The chain couples TRBV18 to TRBJ2-7, with TRBD1 as a possible D gene (6 bases). Germline V gene sequence: CDR1 KGHSH, CDR2 LQKENI. The CDR3 is made up of 16 amino acids. Deletions cut 0 bases from V and 4 bases from J, with 16 bases between.

The chain uses TRBV11-2 and TRBJ2-1; D is perhaps TRBD2 (5 bases). The DNA end is more similar to TRBJ2-5, so the J call may be wrong. CDR3 length equals 14 residues. Germline assignment: CDR1 SGHAT and CDR2 FQNNGV. Here the CDR3 reads CASSLEWGAETQYF. DNA for the CDR3: TGTGCCAGCAGCTTAGAGTGGGGAGCGGAGACCCAGTACTTC.

This clonotype has at least ten counts. The J gene is TRBJ1-3, the V gene TRBV6-9, with D unresolved. The CDR3 length is 17 residues. Trimming removed 4 bases from V and 2 bases from J, with 18 bases in between. Germline V CDR1 and CDR2: MNHGY, SVAAGI. CDR3 loop: CASSSYNQVAPGNTIYF. The CDR3 DNA follows: TGTGCCAGCAGTTCCTACAACCAGGTGGCCCCTGGAAACACCATATATTTT.

The chain uses TRBV7-2 and TRBJ2-3; 10 nucleotides line up with TRBD2. The J call may be in error: the DNA end matches TRBJ2-5 better. CDR1 SGHTA and CDR2 FQGNSA come from the germline V gene. The CDR3 has 14 amino acids. CDR3 sequence reads: CASSFSGGYGTQYF. Written as DNA, the CDR3 is TGTGCCAGCAGCTTTAGCGGGGGGTACGGGACCCAGTACTTC.

Notes on this clonotype: This may arise from a read error, as a much more abundant clone is one base away. The rearrangement links TRBV7-9 to TRBJ2-7, with unresolved D. Germline CDR1 reads SEHNR; CDR2 reads FQNEAQ (reference sequence). CDR3 length equals 12 residues. The CDR3 loop is CASSHIFYEKYF. The CDR3 nucleotides read TGTGCCAGCAGCCACATCTTCTACGAGAAGTACTTC.

In its sample, this clonotype was seen a few times. The chain has TRBV5-8 and TRBJ1-2, with 11 bases matching TRBD1. Looked up from germline, CDR1 is SGHTS and CDR2 is YDEGEE. This CDR3 spans 13 amino acids. The V gene end was trimmed by 4 bases and the J gene end by 7 bases; junction bases not matched to a gene: 3. This CDR3 is CASSTDRGLGYTF. CDR3 bases: TGTGCCAGCAGCACGGACAGGGGGCTTGGCTACACCTTC.

This clonotype was seen many times. The chain combines TRBV29-1 with TRBJ2-5; a possible D gene is TRBD1 (6 bases). The germline CDR1 and CDR2 sequences are SQVTM and ANQGSEA. Deletions cut 6 bases from V and 3 bases from J, with 14 bases between. The CDR3 has 13 residues. CDR3 sequence (DNA): TGCAGCGTAAACGGACAGTTAGAAGAGACCCAGTACTTC. Translated: CSVNGQLEETQYF.

The chain employs TRBV7-2 and TRBJ1-6; 10 bases agree with TRBD1. The CDR3 loop spans 15 amino acids. Unmatched junction bases numbered 6, after V lost 4 bases and J lost 9 bases. CDR1 is SGHTA and CDR2 is FQGNSA in the germline V gene. The CDR3 region has the DNA TGTGCCAGCAGCTCCCTCGGGACAGGGGTTTCACCCCTCCACTTT. Protein: CASSSLGTGVSPLHF.

This clonotype was counted ten times or more. This sequence joins TRBV20-1 and TRBJ2-1; D remains unclear. The CDR3 consists of 13 residues. Trimming left V 1 base short and J 9 bases short, with 13 bases between. Germline loops: CDR1 DFQATT, CDR2 SNEGSKA (reference sequence). CDR3 region: CSARAHATGEQFF. CDR3 bases: TGCAGTGCTAGAGCGCACGCAACCGGTGAGCAGTTCTTC.